The 12 T cell receptor beta chains reported below all come from one sample, sequenced in a study of shared clonotypes between healthy human individuals. Using immunoSEQ multiplex PCR, the repertoire was profiled, and TCRdb retains in-frame clones only, with some absent. Here the sample spans approximately 1.5 million clones, around 98.5% being singletons. What was sequenced was naive CD4+ T cells sorted from blood. Subset reported: CD45RA+ positively selected. Every receptor here comes from a man between 25 and 39 years old in good health.

The chain links TRBV28 to TRBJ2-1; no definite D call. The V and J ends lost 8 bases and 3 bases respectively, with 5 bases between them. The germline CDR1 and CDR2 sequences are MDHEN and SYDVKM. The length of the CDR3 is 11 residues. Here the CDR3 DNA reads TGTGCCAGCGGCCACTACAATGAGCAGTTCTTC. Protein sequence: CASGHYNEQFF. The whole variable domain, filled in from reference TRBV28 and TRBJ2-1, reads DVKVTQSSRYLVKRTGEKVFLECVQDMDHENMFWYRQDPGLGLRLIYFSYDVKMKEKGDIPEGYSVSREKKERFSLILESASTNQTSMYLCASGHYNEQFFGPGTRLTVL.

V usage is TRBV5-1 and J usage is TRBJ1-4; 9 nucleotides align to TRBD1. Germline V CDR1 and CDR2: SGHRS, YFSETQ. This CDR3 has 19 amino acids. With 3 bases clipped from V and 2 bases from J, the junction kept 14 bases outside the gene matches. CDR3 coding DNA: TGCGCCAGCAGCTCGACCCCCCAGGGGACAGGGAGGACTAATGAAAAACTGTTTTTT. Its protein product is CASSSTPQGTGRTNEKLFF.

In the case of this clone: The identical CDR3 is also encoded by other nucleotide sequences in the sample. V and J are TRBV19 and TRBJ2-7; D unclear. The germline V gene encodes CDR1 LNHDA and CDR2 SQIVND (reference sequence). The V and J ends lost 4 bases and 3 bases respectively, with 7 bases between them. This CDR3 spans 12 amino acids. CDR3 DNA: TGTGCCAGTAGTAGGGCGGACTACGAGCAGTACTTC. This translates into CASSRADYEQYF.

For this clone: Other DNA sequences from this sample encode an identical CDR3 as well. The CDR3 nucleotides are TGTGCCAGCAGCTTAGCGGGGTTCCCCTACAATGAGCAGTTCTTC. Residues: CASSLAGFPYNEQFF. The chain carries TRBV7-9 and TRBJ2-1, with D unclear. The CDR3 covers 15 residues. Trimming took off 0 bases at V and 2 bases at J, with 8 bases between the two ends. The V gene's germline CDR1 is SEHNR and CDR2 FQNEAQ (reference sequence).

The rearrangement links TRBV5-1 to TRBJ2-3; TRBD2 aligns across 10 bases. Germline V gives CDR1 SGHRS, CDR2 YFSETQ. V dropped 4 bases and J dropped 8; count of bases not matched to a gene: 13. CDR3 size: 16 residues. Here the CDR3 reads CASSPYLLAGVGTQYF. The CDR3, as DNA: TGCGCCAGCAGCCCGTATCTTCTAGCGGGAGTAGGTACGCAGTATTTT.

The chain recombines TRBV27 with TRBJ2-3, with TRBD2 identical over 9 bases. The CDR3 totals 14 residues. Losses at the gene ends were 9 bases for V and 1 base for J; bases not matched to a gene: 5. Germline V gene sequence: CDR1 MNHEY, CDR2 SMNVEV (reference sequence). The CDR3 loop is CASGGRAGTDTQYF. In DNA, the CDR3 is TGTGCCAGTGGCGGGAGGGCCGGCACAGATACGCAGTATTTT.

The V call is TRBV25-1, the J call TRBJ2-1, with TRBD1 matching 9 bases. CDR1 and CDR2 (germline): MGHDK, SYGVNS. The CDR3 sequence is 14 residues long. V shed 9 bases, J shed 4 bases, and the junction held 7 bases outside the gene matches. CDR3 residues: CASDTGTGYNEQFF. The DNA for the CDR3 is TGTGCCAGTGATACCGGGACAGGGTACAATGAGCAGTTCTTC.

This clone was recorded once. The CDR3 DNA follows: TGTGCCAGCAGCCCCCGTTCCGAGCAGTACTTC. Its translation is CASSPRSEQYF. The chain links TRBV14 to TRBJ2-7, with D unclear. Germline V gives CDR1 SGHDN, CDR2 FVKESK. V was cut by 4 bases and J by 6 bases, with 7 bases left in between. CDR3 length equals 11 residues.

This chain joins TRBV28 and TRBJ1-4; the D gene is possibly TRBD1 (6 bases). V was clipped by 6 bases and J by 10 bases, with 21 bases between them. The CDR3 consists of 15 residues. Germline CDR1 and CDR2: MDHEN and SYDVKM. The CDR3 nucleotides are TGTGCCAGCAGCGAACTTATTGGAGACAGGAGAAAACTGTTTTTT. This translates into CASSELIGDRRKLFF.

Of note for this clone: The sample holds other DNA sequences that translate to the same CDR3. The chain employs TRBV18 and TRBJ2-1; D ambiguous. Per germline, CDR1 KGHSH and CDR2 LQKENI. The V and J ends lost 3 bases and 0 bases respectively, with 6 bases between them. CDR3 size: 14 residues. The CDR3 DNA follows: TGTGCCAGCTCACCCCGCTCCTCCTACAATGAGCAGTTCTTC. The encoded protein is CASSPRSSYNEQFF. Full variable domain (missing parts from reference TRBV18 and TRBJ2-1): NAGVMQNPRHLVRRRGQEARLRCSPMKGHSHVYWYRQLPEEGLKFMVYLQKENIIDESGMPKERFSAEFPKEGPSILRIQQVVRGDSAAYFCASSPRSSYNEQFFGPGTRLTVL.

The chain is built from TRBV18 and TRBJ2-2; the match to TRBD2 covers 7 bases. Germline loops: CDR1 KGHSH, CDR2 LQKENI. The ends lost 9 bases at V and 0 bases at J; junction bases unmatched: 4. This CDR3 contains 14 residues. The CDR3 nucleotides read TGTGCCAGTACCGGGACTACGAACACCGGGGAGCTGTTTTTT. This translates into CASTGTTNTGELFF.

In regard to this clone: This sample includes further DNA sequences coding for the same CDR3. This chain uses TRBV7-9 with TRBJ2-5; D remains ambiguous. In germline, CDR1 is SEHNR, CDR2 FQNEAQ (reference sequence). The CDR3 has 14 amino acids. Trimming took 1 base from V and 0 from J, leaving 6 bases between them. The CDR3 protein is CASSLGEYQETQYF. CDR3 DNA: TGTGCCAGCAGCTTAGGCGAGTACCAAGAGACCCAGTACTTC.